One and the same sample provided the 26 T cell receptor beta chains below, sequenced in a study of cytomegalovirus exposure and HLA in healthy donors. It was with 60 Vbeta and 13 Jbeta primers that the PCR ran. Clones were sequenced by immunoSEQ multiplex PCR, and TCRdb holds only the in-frame ones, with some missing. Of about 120,000 clones in the sample, around four fifths were seen once. Sequenced: PBMCs. Receptor source: a male donor in good health and CMV-seropositive.

The CDR3 protein is CASSQSGLVETQYF. The DNA for the CDR3 is TGTGCCAGCAGCCAAAGTGGGCTGGTGGAGACCCAGTACTTC. V usage is TRBV4-2 and J usage is TRBJ2-5; D call uncertain. Germline V lookup: CDR1 LGHNA, CDR2 YNFKEQ. The germline V and J ends were trimmed by 2 bases and 5 bases, with 12 bases remaining between them. This CDR3 region has 14 residues.

The chain carries TRBV19 and TRBJ1-2, with 10 bases lining up with TRBD1. This CDR3 spans 14 amino acids. Germline V gene lookup returns CDR1 LNHDA and CDR2 SQIVND (reference sequence). Unmatched junction bases numbered 2, after V lost 5 bases and J lost 2 bases. The CDR3 reads CASSVTGGNYGYTF. CDR3 nucleotides: TGTGCCAGTAGTGTGACAGGGGGCAACTATGGCTACACCTTC.

The genes are TRBV9 and TRBJ2-7; tentatively, D is TRBD2 (6 bases). This CDR3 comprises 15 residues. The germline V gene has CDR1 SGDLS and CDR2 YYNGEE. Deletions cut 0 bases from V and 0 bases from J, with 10 bases between. CDR3 loop: CASSVGRGNSYEQYF. For the CDR3, the DNA is TGTGCCAGCAGCGTAGGTCGGGGGAACTCCTACGAGCAGTACTTC.

The chain links TRBV6-5 to TRBJ1-2; D may be TRBD1 (5 bases). V was pared by 2 bases and J by 8 bases, with 12 bases between. Germline-derived CDR1 and CDR2 are MNHEY and SVGAGI. CDR3 length: 13 amino acids. The CDR3 here is CASSYGAVGGYTF. CDR3 sequence (DNA): TGTGCCAGCAGTTACGGGGCGGTGGGCGGCTACACCTTC.

The chain recombines TRBV19 with TRBJ1-2; 7 bases agree with TRBD1. There are 16 residues in the CDR3. Unmatched junction bases numbered 6, after V lost 0 bases and J lost 2 bases. Germline V lookup: CDR1 LNHDA, CDR2 SQIVND (reference sequence). CDR3 residues: CASSIDSTGYNYGYTF. CDR3 DNA: TGTGCCAGTAGTATAGATTCGACAGGGTACAACTATGGCTACACCTTC. The variable domain in full, completed from reference TRBV19 and TRBJ1-2, reads DGGITQSPKYLFRKEGQNVTLSCEQNLNHDAMYWYRQDPGQGLRLIYYSQIVNDFQKGDIAEGYSVSREKKESFPLTVTSAQKNPTAFYLCASSIDSTGYNYGYTFGSGTRLTVV.

Only one count was recorded for this clone. The chain recombines TRBV7-9 with TRBJ1-1, with 9 bases fitting TRBD1. V shed 2 bases, J shed 3 bases, and the junction held 4 bases outside the gene matches. CDR3 length: 15 amino acids. Germline loops: CDR1 SEHNR, CDR2 FQNEAQ (reference sequence). CDR3 DNA sequence: TGTGCCAGCAGCTTAATGACAGGGGGAGACACTGAAGCTTTCTTT. Its translation: CASSLMTGGDTEAFF.

This chain links TRBV10-3 with TRBJ1-2; the D gene is possibly TRBD1 (5 bases). The length of the CDR3 is 13 residues. Germline CDR1 is ENHRY and CDR2 is SYGVKD. V lost 6 bases and J 2 bases, leaving 10 bases between the germline ends. CDR3: CAIRLDSNYGYTF. The CDR3 bases are TGTGCCATCAGATTAGACAGCAACTATGGCTACACCTTC.

This clone turned up a few times. V usage is TRBV7-2 and J usage is TRBJ1-5; maybe TRBD1 (5 bases). The CDR3 spans 15 residues. Per the germline V gene, CDR1 is SGHTA and CDR2 is FQGNSA. Trimming shortened V by 5 bases and J by 7 bases, and 18 bases separated the two germline ends. The CDR3 DNA reads as TGTGCCAGCAGCCCCGGGGGGGGTGGGAAACAGCCCCAGCATTTT. Its protein is CASSPGGGGKQPQHF.

This chain links TRBV28 with TRBJ1-2; D possibly corresponds to TRBD1 (5 bases). Germline V CDR1 and CDR2: MDHEN, SYDVKM. The CDR3 sequence is 16 residues long. Trimming took 1 base from V and 5 from J, leaving 17 bases between them. The CDR3 region has the DNA TGTGCCAGCAGTTTATCCCCGTCGACAGCCCCATATGGCTACACCTTC. This codes for CASSLSPSTAPYGYTF.

The V gene is TRBV7-2, the J gene TRBJ1-2; 10 bases match TRBD1. The CDR3 length is 15 residues. The junction had 5 bases not matched to a gene; V was cut back by 3 bases and J by 4 bases. Germline V CDR1 and CDR2: SGHTA, FQGNSA. CDR3 loop: CASSFRQGAGYGYTF. The CDR3 DNA is TGTGCCAGCAGCTTCCGACAGGGGGCGGGCTATGGCTACACCTTC.

In regard to this clone: A read error may account for a junction end that differs from germline. The chain has TRBV7-9 and TRBJ2-4; the D gene is possibly TRBD1 (5 bases). CDR1 is SEHNR, CDR2 FQNEAQ, per germline (reference sequence). This CDR3 contains 14 residues. The CDR3 here is CASSSTLGENSQYF. In DNA, the CDR3 is TGTGCCAGCAGCTCCACGCTAGGGGAAAACAGTCAGTACTTC.

Here the CDR3 DNA reads TGTGCCAGCTCACCGGGACAGGCCAGGGAGTACTTC. This sequence encodes CASSPGQAREYF. The chain has TRBV18 and TRBJ2-5; 8 nucleotides align to TRBD1. Germline assignment: CDR1 KGHSH and CDR2 LQKENI. The CDR3 consists of 12 residues. V trimming: 3 bases; J trimming: 12 bases; junction bases outside the gene matches: 6.

J is TRBJ1-3 and V is TRBV2; D not resolved. V lost 9 bases and J lost 3, with 9 bases in between. The germline gives CDR1 SNHLY, CDR2 FYNNEI. CDR3 length: 12 residues. This chain's CDR3 is CASQRLGNTIYF. For the CDR3, the DNA is TGTGCCAGTCAGAGACTTGGAAACACCATATATTTT.

V gene TRBV19 combines with J gene TRBJ2-4; 11 bases are shared with TRBD2. V lost 6 bases, J lost 0 bases, and 4 bases stayed unmatched. The germline CDR1 and CDR2 sequences are LNHDA and SQIVND (reference sequence). This CDR3 contains 16 residues. The CDR3 DNA reads as TGTGCCAGTAGGACTAGCGGGAACGTAGCCAAAAACATTCAGTACTTC. Residues: CASRTSGNVAKNIQYF.

This clone came up a few times. The J gene is TRBJ1-1, the V gene TRBV4-2; tentative D call: TRBD1 (5 bases). CDR1 is LGHNA, CDR2 YNFKEQ, per germline. Trimming pared 2 bases from V and 0 bases from J, leaving 19 bases between. This CDR3 is 18 amino acids long. Here the CDR3 DNA reads TGTGCCAGCAGCCAATGGGGCCGGACGCGGGGCATGAACACTGAAGCTTTCTTT. Amino acids: CASSQWGRTRGMNTEAFF.

The V call is TRBV28, the J call TRBJ1-4; the D is unclear. The V end was cut by 6 bases, the J end by 0 bases, with 23 bases between. The CDR3 contains 19 residues. CDR1 MDHEN and CDR2 SYDVKM come from the germline V gene. The CDR3 sequence: CASRRLPSSGWATNEKLFF. In DNA form, the CDR3 reads TGTGCCAGCAGGCGACTTCCGTCCAGCGGTTGGGCAACTAATGAAAAACTGTTTTTT.

The chain joins TRBV7-2 to TRBJ2-5; D is unresolved. The V gene lost 5 bases and the J gene lost 2 bases, with 9 bases spanning the gap. The CDR3 is 13 residues long. Per germline, CDR1 SGHTA and CDR2 FQGNSA. This CDR3 is CASSAVVQETQYF. DNA for the CDR3: TGTGCCAGCAGCGCCGTAGTACAAGAGACCCAGTACTTC.

The V gene is TRBV28, the J gene TRBJ2-5; the D gene is possibly TRBD2 (5 bases). V was pared by 5 bases and J by 5 bases, with 15 bases between. Germline CDR1 is MDHEN and CDR2 is SYDVKM. The CDR3 extends over 14 amino acids. DNA of the CDR3: TGTGCCAGCAGTCACCTATGGACTCCGGAGACCCAGTACTTC. It translates to CASSHLWTPETQYF.

The V gene is TRBV6-6, the J gene TRBJ2-5; the match to TRBD1 covers 11 bases. CDR1 is MNHNY and CDR2 is SVGAGI in the germline V gene (reference sequence). The CDR3 sequence is 15 residues long. V trimming: 2 bases; J trimming: 11 bases; junction bases outside the gene matches: 10. The CDR3 DNA reads TGTGCCAGCAGTTACGGGGACAGGGGGAGTGAGGAGCAGTACTTC. Translating gives CASSYGDRGSEEQYF.

The V gene is TRBV30, the J gene TRBJ1-6; D is uncertain. The CDR3 totals 11 residues. Trimming took 0 bases from V and 18 from J, leaving 12 bases between them. Germline CDR1 GTSNPN, CDR2 SVGIG (reference sequence). The DNA of the CDR3 is TGTGCCTGGAGTGTTAACGGAGTACGCCACTTT. It specifies CAWSVNGVRHF.

The chain couples TRBV30 to TRBJ2-7; TRBD2 might be the D (6 bases). Per germline, CDR1 GTSNPN and CDR2 SVGIG (reference sequence). Trimming cost V 8 bases and J 3 bases, with 17 bases left between them. The CDR3 has 13 amino acids. The CDR3 region is CAATGGRHYEQYF. The CDR3 DNA sequence: TGTGCCGCAACCGGGGGACGACACTACGAGCAGTACTTC.

This chain links TRBV7-8 with TRBJ1-1; TRBD1 matches 10 bases. V lost 5 bases and J lost 6; bases outside the gene matches: 3. CDR3 length: 13 residues. Germline V gene lookup returns CDR1 SGHVS and CDR2 FQNEAQ. DNA of the CDR3: TGTGCCAGCAGCAGAGGACAGGGGGCTGAAGCTTTCTTT. Its translation is CASSRGQGAEAFF.

The V and J genes are TRBV10-3 and TRBJ2-7; TRBD1 agrees at 9 bases. After removal of 10 bases from V and 4 bases from J, the junction contained 11 bases not matched to a gene. The CDR3 totals 14 residues. CDR1 and CDR2 (germline): ENHRY, SYGVKD. The CDR3 region has the DNA TGTGCCACACAGGGGGCGGAGGTCCTTTACGAGCAGTACTTC. Translation gives CATQGAEVLYEQYF.

The CDR3 spells CATQRGSYEQYF. CDR3 nucleotides: TGTGCCACCCAGCGGGGCTCCTACGAGCAGTACTTC. This sequence joins TRBV28 and TRBJ2-7; TRBD2 aligns across 7 bases. This CDR3 has 12 residues. Unmatched junction bases numbered 3, after V lost 10 bases and J lost 0 bases. Germline lookup yields CDR1 MDHEN and CDR2 SYDVKM. The full variable domain, rest sourced from reference TRBV28 and TRBJ2-7, is DVKVTQSSRYLVKRTGEKVFLECVQDMDHENMFWYRQDPGLGLRLIYFSYDVKMKEKGDIPEGYSVSREKKERFSLILESASTNQTSMYLCATQRGSYEQYFGPGTRLTVT.

J is TRBJ2-7 and V is TRBV28, with 7 bases fitting TRBD2. The germline V gene encodes CDR1 MDHEN and CDR2 SYDVKM. The CDR3 is 14 residues long. The junction had 7 bases not matched to a gene; V was cut back by 6 bases and J by 2 bases. This CDR3 reads CASRGGAIPYEQYF. CDR3 DNA: TGTGCCAGCAGGGGAGGGGCGATCCCCTACGAGCAGTACTTC.

The genes are TRBV10-2 and TRBJ2-5; no clear D gene. Germline V gene data show CDR1 as WSHSY and CDR2 as SAAADI. V shed 2 bases and J shed 3 bases, with 10 bases lying between them. The CDR3 runs to 14 residues. CDR3 sequence reads: CASSETSNEETQYF. In DNA form, the CDR3 reads TGCGCCAGCAGTGAGACTTCCAATGAAGAGACCCAGTACTTC.